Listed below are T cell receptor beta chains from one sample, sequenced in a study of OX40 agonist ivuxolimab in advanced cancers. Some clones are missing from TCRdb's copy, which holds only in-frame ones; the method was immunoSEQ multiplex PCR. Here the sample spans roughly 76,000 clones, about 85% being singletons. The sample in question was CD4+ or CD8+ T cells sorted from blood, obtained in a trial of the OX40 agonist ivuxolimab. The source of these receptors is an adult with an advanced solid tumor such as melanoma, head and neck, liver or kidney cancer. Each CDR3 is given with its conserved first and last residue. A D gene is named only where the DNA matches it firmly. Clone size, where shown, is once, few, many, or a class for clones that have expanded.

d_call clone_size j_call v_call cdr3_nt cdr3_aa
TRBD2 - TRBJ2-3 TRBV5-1 TGCGCCAGCAGCTTCCGACTAGCGGGAGTAAGTGATACGCAGTATTTT CASSFRLAGVSDTQYF
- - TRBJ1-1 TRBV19 TGTGCCAGTAGTCCGGTCCTGTCGAACACTGAAGCTTTCTTT CASSPVLSNTEAFF
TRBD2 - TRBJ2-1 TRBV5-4 TGTGCCAGCAGCCAGGGGACTAGCGGCCTGAGCTCCTACAATGAGCAGTTCTTC CASSQGTSGLSSYNEQFF
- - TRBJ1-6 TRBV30 TGTGCCTGGGTGCAGGACCCCTATAATTCACCCCTCCACTTT CAWVQDPYNSPLHF
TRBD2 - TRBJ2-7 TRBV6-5 TGTGCCAGCAGCAAGACTAGCGGGAGAGTCTACGAGCAGTACTTC CASSKTSGRVYEQYF
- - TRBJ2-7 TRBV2 TGTGCCGGAGAGGGACCAGGGTTGGAGCAGTACTTC CAGEGPGLEQYF
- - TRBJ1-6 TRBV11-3 TGTGCCAGCAGAAAGGTCCGTGGAGGCGCCAATTCACCCCTCCACTTT CASRKVRGGANSPLHF
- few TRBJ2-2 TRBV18 TGTGCCAGCTCACCACCGGCAGGGAACACCGGGGAGCTGTTTTTT CASSPPAGNTGELFF
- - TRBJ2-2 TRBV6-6 TGTGCCAGCAGTTACTCGAGAGCTACGAACACCGGGGAGCTGTTTTTT CASSYSRATNTGELFF
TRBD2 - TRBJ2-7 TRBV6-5 TGTGCCAGCAGTTACTCGATACTAGCGGAGAGCGAGCAGTACTTC CASSYSILAESEQYF
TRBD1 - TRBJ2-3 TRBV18 TGTGCCAGCTCCCTTCTAGGGGGACAGGGGGCAATCAGAACGCAGTATTTT CASSLLGGQGAIRTQYF
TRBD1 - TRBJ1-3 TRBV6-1 TGTGCCGGTCGGGACAGGGCTGGAAACACCATATATTTT CAGRDRAGNTIYF
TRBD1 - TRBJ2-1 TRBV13 TGTGCCAGCAGCCCGGGGACAGTCAACCGGATCAATGAGCAGTTCTTC CASSPGTVNRINEQFF
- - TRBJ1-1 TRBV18 TGTGCCAGCTCACCTCAACAGGGAAAGTTGAACACTGAAGCTTTCTTT CASSPQQGKLNTEAFF
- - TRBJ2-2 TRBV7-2 TGTGCCAGCAGCTCCCCGGACCCTATGGGACGGCAGGGGACCGGGGAGCTGTTTTTT CASSSPDPMGRQGTGELFF
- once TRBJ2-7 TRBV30 TGTGCCTGGAGTCTGACCTACGAGCAGTACTTC CAWSLTYEQYF
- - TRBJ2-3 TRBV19 TGTGCCAGTAGTCTTTTAGGCGGAGGCACAGATACGCAGTATTTT CASSLLGGGTDTQYF
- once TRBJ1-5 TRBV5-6 TGTGCCAGCAGCTTGGAGAGGGCGGGCAATCAGCCCCAGCATTTT CASSLERAGNQPQHF
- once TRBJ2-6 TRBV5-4 TGTGCCAGCAGCTCTAAACACTCTGGGGCCAACGTCCTGACTTTC CASSSKHSGANVLTF
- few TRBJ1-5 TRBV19 TGTGCCAGTAGTCAGAACACGGGGAGCAATCAGCCCCAGCATTTT CASSQNTGSNQPQHF
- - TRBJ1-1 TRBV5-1 TGCGCCAGCAGCTTCGGGCTGGATTGGAACACTGAAGCTTTCTTT CASSFGLDWNTEAFF
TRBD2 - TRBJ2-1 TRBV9 TGTGCCAGCAGCGTAGTCAGTAGCGGGATTTCCTACAATGAGCAGTTCTTC CASSVVSSGISYNEQFF
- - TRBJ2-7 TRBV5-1 TGCGCCAGCAGCTTGGCAGAACCGGGGGAGCAGTACTTC CASSLAEPGEQYF
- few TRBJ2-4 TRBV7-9 TGTGCCAGCAGCTTTCTACAGACAAAAAACATTCAGTACTTC CASSFLQTKNIQYF
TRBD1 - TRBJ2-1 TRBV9 TGTGCCAGCAGCGCTCGACAGGGGGCCTACAATGAGCAGTTCTTC CASSARQGAYNEQFF
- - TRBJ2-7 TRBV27 TGTGCCAGCAGTTCAGTTTCCCAGGGTCGACCCATGACTAGGGGAGAGCAGTACTTC CASSSVSQGRPMTRGEQYF
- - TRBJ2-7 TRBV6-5 TGTGCCAGCAGTGAAAGGGGGAACAGCGAGCAGTACTTC CASSERGNSEQYF
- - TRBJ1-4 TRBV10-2 TGCGCCAGCAGTGTATCCCCCGGAGGGTCAACTAATGAAAAACTGTTTTTT CASSVSPGGSTNEKLFF
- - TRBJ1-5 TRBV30 TGTGCCTGGAGGGCTTTATTGGGGCCCCAGCATTTT CAWRALLGPQHF
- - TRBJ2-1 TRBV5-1 TGCGCCAGCAGCCTGACCCTACCCAATGAGCAGTTCTTC CASSLTLPNEQFF
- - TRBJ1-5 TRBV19 TGTGCCAGTAGTACAGACAACGATCAGCCCCAGCATTTT CASSTDNDQPQHF
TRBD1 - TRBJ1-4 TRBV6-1 TGTGCCAGCAGTGAAAGGGCCGGTGGACAGGGCAATGAAAAACTGTTTTTT CASSERAGGQGNEKLFF
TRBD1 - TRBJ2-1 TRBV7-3 TGTGCCAGCAGCGTTCAGGGGGCTTACTACAATGAGCAGTTCTTC CASSVQGAYYNEQFF
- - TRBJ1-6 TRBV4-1 TGCGCCAGCAGCCAAGGTTTATGGGGGCGGCCTGATTCACCCCTCCACTTT CASSQGLWGRPDSPLHF
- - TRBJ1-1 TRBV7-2 TGTGCCAGCAGCTTAGCAGGGTGGGGCACTGAAGCTTTCTTT CASSLAGWGTEAFF
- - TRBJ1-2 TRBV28 TGTGCCAGCAGCGCAGATGTTTATGGCTACACCTTC CASSADVYGYTF
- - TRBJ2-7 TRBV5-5 TGTGCCAGCAGCCTCTTCTGGGCCCCACTAGAAAACGAGCAGTACTTC CASSLFWAPLENEQYF
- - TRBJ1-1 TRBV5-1 TGCGCCAGCAGCTTGACCGGGGCGAGGGGTACTGAAGCTTTCTTT CASSLTGARGTEAFF
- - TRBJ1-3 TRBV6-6 TGTGCCAGCCTGGGTTCTGGAAACACCATATATTTT CASLGSGNTIYF
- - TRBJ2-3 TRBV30 TGTGCCTGTACCCCCCCCGGGGGCGCAGATACGCAGTATTTT CACTPPGGADTQYF
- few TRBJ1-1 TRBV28 TGTGCCAGCAGCCCCGGGGCCAGGGACACTGAAGCTTTCTTT CASSPGARDTEAFF
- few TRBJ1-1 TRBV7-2 TGTGCCAGCAGCTTCCTGGCAGGAGCTTTCTTT CASSFLAGAFF
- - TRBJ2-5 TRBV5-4 TGTGCCAGCAGCTCTCCGGGGGCGATGGGGGAGACCCAGTACTTC CASSSPGAMGETQYF
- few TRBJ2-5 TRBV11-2 TGTGCCAGCAGCTTAAAGGAGACCCAGTACTTC CASSLKETQYF
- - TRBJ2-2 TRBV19 TGTGCCAGTAGTATAGATTTAGGGGCGGCGAACACCGGGGAGCTGTTTTTT CASSIDLGAANTGELFF
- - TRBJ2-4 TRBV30 TGTGCCTGGCTGGACGGAAACATTCAGTACTTC CAWLDGNIQYF
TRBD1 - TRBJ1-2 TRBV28 TGTGCCAGCAGCCACCCGACAGGGGGCTATGGCTATGGCTACACCTTC CASSHPTGGYGYGYTF
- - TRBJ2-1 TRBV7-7 TGTGCCAGCAGCTTAGGCCTAGCTTACAATGAGCAGTTCTTC CASSLGLAYNEQFF
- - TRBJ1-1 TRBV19 TGTGCCAGTAGTATCGCACCTAAGAACACTGAAGCTTTCTTT CASSIAPKNTEAFF
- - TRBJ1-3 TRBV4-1 TGCGCCAGCAGCCAAGAGGGTAGGGGTTATGGAAACACCATATATTTT CASSQEGRGYGNTIYF